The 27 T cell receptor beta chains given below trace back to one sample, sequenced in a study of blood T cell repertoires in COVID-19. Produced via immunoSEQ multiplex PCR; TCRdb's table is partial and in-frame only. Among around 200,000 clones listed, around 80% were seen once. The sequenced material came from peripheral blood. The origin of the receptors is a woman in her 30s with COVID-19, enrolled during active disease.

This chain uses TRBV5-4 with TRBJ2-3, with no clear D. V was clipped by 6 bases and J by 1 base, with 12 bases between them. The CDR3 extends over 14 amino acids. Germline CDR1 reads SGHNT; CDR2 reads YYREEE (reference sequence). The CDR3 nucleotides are TGTGCCAGCAACCCGGGTTTACGCACAGATACGCAGTATTTT. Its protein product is CASNPGLRTDTQYF.

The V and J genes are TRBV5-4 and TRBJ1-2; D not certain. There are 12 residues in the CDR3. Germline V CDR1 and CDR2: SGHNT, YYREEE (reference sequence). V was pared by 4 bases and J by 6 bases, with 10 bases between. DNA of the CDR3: TGTGCCAGCAGCCGGGTCCTAAATGGCTACACCTTC. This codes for CASSRVLNGYTF. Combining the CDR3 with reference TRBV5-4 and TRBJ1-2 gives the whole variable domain ETGVTQSPTHLIKTRGQQVTLRCSSQSGHNTVSWYQQALGQGPQFIFQYYREEENGRGNFPPRFSGLQFPNYSSELNVNALELDDSALYLCASSRVLNGYTFGSGTRLTVV.

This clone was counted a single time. The CDR3 coding sequence is TGTGCCAGCACCGGAGGACTAGCGGGGGCGAACACCGGGGAGCTGTTTTTT. It specifies CASTGGLAGANTGELFF. The chain has TRBV2 and TRBJ2-2; 13 nucleotides agree with TRBD2. Losses at the gene ends were 7 bases for V and 0 bases for J; bases not matched to a gene: 5. CDR3 length: 17 amino acids. Germline V gene data show CDR1 as SNHLY and CDR2 as FYNNEI.

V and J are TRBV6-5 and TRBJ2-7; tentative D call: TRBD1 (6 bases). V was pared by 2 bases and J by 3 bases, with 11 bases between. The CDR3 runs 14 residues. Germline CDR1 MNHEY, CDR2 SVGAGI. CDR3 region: CASSYGTQGYEQYF. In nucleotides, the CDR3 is TGTGCCAGCAGTTACGGGACACAGGGCTACGAGCAGTACTTC.

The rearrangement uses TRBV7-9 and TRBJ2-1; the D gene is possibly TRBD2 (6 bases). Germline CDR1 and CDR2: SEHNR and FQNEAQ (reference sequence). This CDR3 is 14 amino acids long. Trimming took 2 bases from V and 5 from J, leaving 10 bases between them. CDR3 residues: CASSLHGSDNEQFF. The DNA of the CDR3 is TGTGCCAGCAGCTTACACGGGAGTGACAATGAGCAGTTCTTC.

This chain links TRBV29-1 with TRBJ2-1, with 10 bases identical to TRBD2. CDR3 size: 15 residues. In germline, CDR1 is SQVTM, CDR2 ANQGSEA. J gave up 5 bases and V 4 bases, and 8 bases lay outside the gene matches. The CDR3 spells CSVAPSGGYDNEQFF. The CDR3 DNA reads TGCAGCGTTGCTCCTAGCGGGGGTTACGACAATGAGCAGTTCTTC.

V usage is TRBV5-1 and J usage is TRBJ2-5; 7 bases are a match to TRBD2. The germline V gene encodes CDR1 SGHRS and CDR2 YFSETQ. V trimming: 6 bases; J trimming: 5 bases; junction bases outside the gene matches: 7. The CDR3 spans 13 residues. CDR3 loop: CASTLAARETQYF. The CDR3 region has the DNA TGCGCCAGCACCCTAGCGGCCCGGGAGACCCAGTACTTC.

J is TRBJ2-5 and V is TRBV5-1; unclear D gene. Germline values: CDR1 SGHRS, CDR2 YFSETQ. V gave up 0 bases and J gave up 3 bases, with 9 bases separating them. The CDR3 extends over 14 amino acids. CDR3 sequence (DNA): TGCGCCAGCAGCTTGGAAAGCCCCGAAGAGACCCAGTACTTC. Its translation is CASSLESPEETQYF.

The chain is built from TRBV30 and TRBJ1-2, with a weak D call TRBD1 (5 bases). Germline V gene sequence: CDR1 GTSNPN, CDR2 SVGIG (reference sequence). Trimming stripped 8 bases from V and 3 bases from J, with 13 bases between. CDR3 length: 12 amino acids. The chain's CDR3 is CARMTEHYGYTF. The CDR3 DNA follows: TGTGCCCGAATGACAGAGCACTATGGCTACACCTTC. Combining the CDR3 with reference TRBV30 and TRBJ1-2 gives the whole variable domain SQTIHQWPATLVQPVGSPLSLECTVEGTSNPNLYWYRQAAGRGLQLLFYSVGIGQISSEVPQNLSASRPQDRQFILSSKKLLLSDSGFYLCARMTEHYGYTFGSGTRLTVV.

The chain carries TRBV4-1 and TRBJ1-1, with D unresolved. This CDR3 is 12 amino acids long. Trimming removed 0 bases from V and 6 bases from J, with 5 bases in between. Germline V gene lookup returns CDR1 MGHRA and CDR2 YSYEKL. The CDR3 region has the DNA TGCGCCAGCAGCCAAGATTTATCTGAAGCTTTCTTT. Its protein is CASSQDLSEAFF.

The CDR3 loop is CASSLTSGRENEQFF. CDR3 DNA sequence: TGTGCCAGCAGCTTGACTAGCGGGAGGGAGAATGAGCAGTTCTTC. The genes are TRBV5-4 and TRBJ2-1; 13 bases are shared with TRBD2. J lost 7 bases, V lost 1 base, and 2 bases had no gene match. The germline V gene encodes CDR1 SGHNT and CDR2 YYREEE (reference sequence). The CDR3 sequence is 15 residues long.

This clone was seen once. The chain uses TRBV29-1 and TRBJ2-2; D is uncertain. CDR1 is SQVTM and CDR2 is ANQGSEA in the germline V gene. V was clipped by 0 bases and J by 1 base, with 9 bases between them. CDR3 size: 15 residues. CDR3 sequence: CSVEDRHENTGELFF. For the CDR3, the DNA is TGCAGCGTTGAAGACAGGCATGAGAACACCGGGGAGCTGTTTTTT.

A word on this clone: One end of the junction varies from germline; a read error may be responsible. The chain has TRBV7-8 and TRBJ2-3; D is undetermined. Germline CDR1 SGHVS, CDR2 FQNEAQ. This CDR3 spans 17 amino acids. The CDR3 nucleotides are TGTGCCAGCACCTTAAAAGGCCAGGCCAGGTCCACAGATACGCAGTATTTT. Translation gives CASTLKGQARSTDTQYF.

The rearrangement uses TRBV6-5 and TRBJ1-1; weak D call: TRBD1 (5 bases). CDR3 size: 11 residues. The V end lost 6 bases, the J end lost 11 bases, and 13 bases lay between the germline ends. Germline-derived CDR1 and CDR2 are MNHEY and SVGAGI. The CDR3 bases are TGTGCCAGCAGGGAGGCAGGGAGGGCTTTCTTT. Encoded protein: CASREAGRAFF.

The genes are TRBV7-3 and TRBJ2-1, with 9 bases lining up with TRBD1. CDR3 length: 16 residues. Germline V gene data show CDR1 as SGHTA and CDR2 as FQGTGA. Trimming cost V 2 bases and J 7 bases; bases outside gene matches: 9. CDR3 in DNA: TGTGCCAGCAGCTTACAACCGGGACAGGGTAGGAATGAGCAGTTCTTC. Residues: CASSLQPGQGRNEQFF.

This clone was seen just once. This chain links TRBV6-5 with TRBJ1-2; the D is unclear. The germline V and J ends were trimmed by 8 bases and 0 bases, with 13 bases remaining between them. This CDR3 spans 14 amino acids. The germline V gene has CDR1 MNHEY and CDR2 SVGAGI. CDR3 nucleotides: TGTGCCAGCGGAAGTGGGCAGGCTAACTATGGCTACACCTTC. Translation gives CASGSGQANYGYTF.

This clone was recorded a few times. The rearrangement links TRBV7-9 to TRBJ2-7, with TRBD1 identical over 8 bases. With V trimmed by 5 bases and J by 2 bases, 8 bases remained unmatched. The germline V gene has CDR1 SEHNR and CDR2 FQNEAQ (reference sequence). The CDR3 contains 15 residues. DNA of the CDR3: TGTGCCAGCAGCCTTGGGACAGGTTCAACCTACGAGCAGTACTTC. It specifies CASSLGTGSTYEQYF.

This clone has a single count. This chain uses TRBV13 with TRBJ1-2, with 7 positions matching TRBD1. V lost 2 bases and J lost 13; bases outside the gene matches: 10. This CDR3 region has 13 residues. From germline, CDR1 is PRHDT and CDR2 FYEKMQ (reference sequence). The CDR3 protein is CASSLIRQGNFTF. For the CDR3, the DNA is TGTGCCAGCAGCTTAATCCGACAGGGAAATTTCACCTTC. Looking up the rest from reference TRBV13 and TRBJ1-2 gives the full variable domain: AAGVIQSPRHLIKEKRETATLKCYPIPRHDTVYWYQQGPGQDPQFLISFYEKMQSDKGSIPDRFSAQQFSDYHSELNMSSLELGDSALYFCASSLIRQGNFTFGSGTRLTVV.

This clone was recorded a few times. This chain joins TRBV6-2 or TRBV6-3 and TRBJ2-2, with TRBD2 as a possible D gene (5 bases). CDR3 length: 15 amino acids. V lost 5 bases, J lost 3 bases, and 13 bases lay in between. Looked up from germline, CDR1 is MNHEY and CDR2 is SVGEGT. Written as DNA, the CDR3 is TGTGCCAGCAGTCCCCGGAAGGGAGACACCGGGGAGCTGTTTTTT. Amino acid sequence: CASSPRKGDTGELFF.

The CDR3 sequence is CATSRKTASYGYTF. CDR3 bases: TGTGCCACCAGCAGAAAGACAGCCTCCTATGGCTACACCTTC. The chain has TRBV15 and TRBJ1-2; perhaps TRBD1 as D (5 bases). The CDR3 covers 14 residues. V shed 2 bases and J shed 4 bases, with 11 bases lying between them. CDR1 and CDR2 (germline): LNHNV, YYDKDF (reference sequence).

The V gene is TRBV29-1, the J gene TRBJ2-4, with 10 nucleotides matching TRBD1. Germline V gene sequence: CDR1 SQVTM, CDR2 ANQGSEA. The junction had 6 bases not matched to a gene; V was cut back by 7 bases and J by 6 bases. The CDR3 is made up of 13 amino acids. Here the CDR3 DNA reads TGCAGCGGGGGGACAGGGGAGGGAAACATTCAGTACTTC. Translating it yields CSGGTGEGNIQYF.

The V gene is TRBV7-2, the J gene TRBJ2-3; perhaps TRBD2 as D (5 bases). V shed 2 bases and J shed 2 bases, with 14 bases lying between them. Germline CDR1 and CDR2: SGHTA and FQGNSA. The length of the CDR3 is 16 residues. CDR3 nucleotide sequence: TGTGCCAGCAGCTTAACCCGAAGCGGATACACAGATACGCAGTATTTT. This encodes CASSLTRSGYTDTQYF.

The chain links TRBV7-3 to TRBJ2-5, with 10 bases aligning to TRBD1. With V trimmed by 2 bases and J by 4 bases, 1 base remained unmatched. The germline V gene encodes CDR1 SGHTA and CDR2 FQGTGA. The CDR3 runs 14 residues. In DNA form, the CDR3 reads TGTGCCAGCAGCTTAGGACAGGGGGTAGAGACCCAGTACTTC. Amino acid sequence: CASSLGQGVETQYF.

The CDR3 sequence is CASSLVAPWGEREVHEQFF. The CDR3, as DNA: TGTGCCAGCAGCTTAGTTGCCCCTTGGGGGGAGCGGGAGGTCCATGAGCAGTTCTTC. The chain recombines TRBV7-9 with TRBJ2-1; TRBD2 agrees at 9 bases. Germline V gene data show CDR1 as SEHNR and CDR2 as FQNEAQ (reference sequence). The CDR3 has 19 residues. The junction had 18 bases not matched to a gene; V was cut back by 1 base and J by 8 bases. The full variable domain, rest sourced from reference TRBV7-9 and TRBJ2-1, is DTGVSQNPRHKITKRGQNVTFRCDPISEHNRLYWYRQTLGQGPEFLTYFQNEAQLEKSRLLSDRFSAERPKGSFSTLEIQRTEQGDSAMYLCASSLVAPWGEREVHEQFFGPGTRLTVL.

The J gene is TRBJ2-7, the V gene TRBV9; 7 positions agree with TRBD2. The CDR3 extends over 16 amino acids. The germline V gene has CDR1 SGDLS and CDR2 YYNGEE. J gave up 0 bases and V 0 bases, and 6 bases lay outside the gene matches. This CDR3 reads CASSVDSGLSSYEQYF. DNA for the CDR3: TGTGCCAGCAGCGTAGATAGCGGGCTTAGCTCCTACGAGCAGTACTTC.

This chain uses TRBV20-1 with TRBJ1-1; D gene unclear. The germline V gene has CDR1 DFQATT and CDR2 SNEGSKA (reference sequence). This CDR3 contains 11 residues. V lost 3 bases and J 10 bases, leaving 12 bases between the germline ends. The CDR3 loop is CSARKSSGAFF. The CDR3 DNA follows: TGCAGTGCTAGGAAGAGCTCCGGAGCTTTCTTT.

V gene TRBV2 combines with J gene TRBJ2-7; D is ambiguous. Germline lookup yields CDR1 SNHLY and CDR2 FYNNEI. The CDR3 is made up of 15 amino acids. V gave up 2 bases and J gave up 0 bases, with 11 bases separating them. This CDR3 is CASSESPGGSYEQYF. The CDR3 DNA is TGTGCCAGCAGTGAATCTCCGGGTGGCTCCTACGAGCAGTACTTC. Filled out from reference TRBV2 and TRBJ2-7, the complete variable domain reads EPEVTQTPSHQVTQMGQEVILRCVPISNHLYFYWYRQILGQKVEFLVSFYNNEISEKSEIFDDQFSVERPDGSNFTLKIRSTKLEDSAMYFCASSESPGGSYEQYFGPGTRLTVT.